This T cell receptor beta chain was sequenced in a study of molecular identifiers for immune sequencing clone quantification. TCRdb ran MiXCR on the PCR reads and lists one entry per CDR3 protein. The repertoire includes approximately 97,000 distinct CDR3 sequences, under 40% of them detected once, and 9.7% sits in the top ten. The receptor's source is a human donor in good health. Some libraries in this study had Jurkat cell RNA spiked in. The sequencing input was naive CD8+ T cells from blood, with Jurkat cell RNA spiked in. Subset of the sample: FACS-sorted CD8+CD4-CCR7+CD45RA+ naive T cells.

In nucleotides, the CDR3 is TGCAGTGCCTCAGCGGGAGTTGGGTTTGGCACAGATACGCAGTATTTT. Protein product: CSASAGVGFGTDTQYF. The J gene is TRBJ2-3, the V gene TRBV20-1; 8 nucleotides line up with TRBD2. Germline V gives CDR1 DFQATT, CDR2 SNEGSKA (reference sequence). The CDR3 totals 16 residues. Trimming removed 6 bases from V and 1 base from J; junction bases left unmatched: 12.